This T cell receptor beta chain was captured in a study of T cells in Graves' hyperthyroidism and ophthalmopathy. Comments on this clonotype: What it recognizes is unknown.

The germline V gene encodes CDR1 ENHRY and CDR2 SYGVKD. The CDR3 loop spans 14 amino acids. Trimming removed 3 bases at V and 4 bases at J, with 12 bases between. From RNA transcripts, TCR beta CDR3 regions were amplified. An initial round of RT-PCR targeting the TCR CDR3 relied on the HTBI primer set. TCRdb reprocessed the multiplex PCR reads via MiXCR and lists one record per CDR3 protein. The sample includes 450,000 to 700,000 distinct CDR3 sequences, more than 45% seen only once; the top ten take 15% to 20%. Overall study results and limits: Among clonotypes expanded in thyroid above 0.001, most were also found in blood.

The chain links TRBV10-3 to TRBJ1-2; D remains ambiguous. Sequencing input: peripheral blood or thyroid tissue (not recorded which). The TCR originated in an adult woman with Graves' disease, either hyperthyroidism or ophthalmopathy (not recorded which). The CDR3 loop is CAISDKAGGYGYTF. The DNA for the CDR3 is TGTGCCATCAGTGATAAAGCGGGAGGCTATGGCTACACCTTC.